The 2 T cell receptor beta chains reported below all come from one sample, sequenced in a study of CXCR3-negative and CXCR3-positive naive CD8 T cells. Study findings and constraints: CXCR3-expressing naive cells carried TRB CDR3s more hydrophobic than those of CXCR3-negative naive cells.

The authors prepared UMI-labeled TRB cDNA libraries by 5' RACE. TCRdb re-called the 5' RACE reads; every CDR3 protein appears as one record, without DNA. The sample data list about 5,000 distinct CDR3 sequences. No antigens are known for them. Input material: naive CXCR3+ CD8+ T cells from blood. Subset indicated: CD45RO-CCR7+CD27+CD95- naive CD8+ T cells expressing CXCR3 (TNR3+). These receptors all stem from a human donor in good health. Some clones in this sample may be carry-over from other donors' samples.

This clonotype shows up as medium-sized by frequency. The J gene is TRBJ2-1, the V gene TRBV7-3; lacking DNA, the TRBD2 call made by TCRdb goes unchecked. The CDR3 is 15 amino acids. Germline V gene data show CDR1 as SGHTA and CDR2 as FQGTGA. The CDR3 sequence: CASSLGTSGRNEQFF. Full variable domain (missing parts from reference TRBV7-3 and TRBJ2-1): GAGVSQTPSNKVTEKGKYVELRCDPISGHTALYWYRQSLGQGPEFLIYFQGTGAADDSGLPNDRFFAVRPEGSVSTLKIQRTERGDSAVYLCASSLGTSGRNEQFFGPGTRLTVL.

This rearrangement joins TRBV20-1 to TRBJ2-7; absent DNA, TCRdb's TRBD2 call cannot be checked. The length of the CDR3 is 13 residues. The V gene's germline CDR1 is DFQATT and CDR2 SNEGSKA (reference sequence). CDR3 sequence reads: CSADGLGSYEQYF.